The TCR beta chain described here comes from a study of Ad26.COV2.S vaccination and SARS-CoV-2 variants. V gave up 5 bases and J gave up 0 bases, with 5 bases separating them. CDR1 and CDR2 from the germline V gene are SGHAT and FQNNGV. There are 13 residues in the CDR3. This table comes from immunoSEQ multiplex PCR, and its TCRdb copy is limited to in-frame clones, with some not included. The data hold 510,000 or so clones, with 87% observed a single time. Treatment: some 20 received Ad26.COV2.S at low or high dose, single or two shots; 5 received placebo; per-sample allocation not given. Sampling happened 63 days after the first vaccine or placebo injection.

Sequenced material: peripheral blood, taken in a trial of Ad26.COV2.S vaccine versus placebo. The chain links TRBV11-2 to TRBJ1-5, with D uncertain. The sequence was obtained from a person aged 18-65 years who received the Ad26.COV2.S COVID-19 vaccine or a placebo. Here the CDR3 DNA reads TGTGCCAGCAGCGCCTATAGCAATCAGCCCCAGCATTTT. Its translation is CASSAYSNQPQHF.